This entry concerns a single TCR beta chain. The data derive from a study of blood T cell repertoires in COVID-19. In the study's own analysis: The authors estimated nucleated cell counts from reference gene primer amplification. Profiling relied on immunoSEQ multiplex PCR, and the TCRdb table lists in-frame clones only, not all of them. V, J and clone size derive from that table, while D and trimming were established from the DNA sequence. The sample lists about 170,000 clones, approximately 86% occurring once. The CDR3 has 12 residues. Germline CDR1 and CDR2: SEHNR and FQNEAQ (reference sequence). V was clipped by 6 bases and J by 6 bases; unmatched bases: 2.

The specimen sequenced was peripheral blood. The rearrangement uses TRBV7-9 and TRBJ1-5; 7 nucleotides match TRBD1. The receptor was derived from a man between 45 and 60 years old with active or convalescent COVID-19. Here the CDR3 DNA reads TGTGCCAGCAGGCAGGGGGTTCAGCCCCAGCATTTT. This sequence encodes CASRQGVQPQHF.